The 18 T cell receptor beta chains reported below all come from one sample, sequenced in a study of blood T cell repertoires in COVID-19. Only in-frame clones appear in the TCRdb table, and some are missing; sequencing was by immunoSEQ multiplex PCR. The top ten clones hold 2.5% to 3.5% of a sample with roughly 260,000 clones, 82% of them seen once. Sequencing input: peripheral blood. The receptors derive from a woman younger than 30 with acute or convalescent COVID-19.

V gene TRBV4-3 combines with J gene TRBJ2-7; 8 bases fit TRBD2. With 0 bases clipped from V and 3 bases from J, the junction kept 4 bases outside the gene matches. Germline V gives CDR1 LGHNA, CDR2 YSLEER. The CDR3 has 15 amino acids. This CDR3 is CASSQDRGTSYEQYF. CDR3 coding DNA: TGCGCCAGCAGCCAAGATAGGGGGACTAGCTACGAGCAGTACTTC.

The gene calls are TRBV6-1 and TRBJ2-1; D remains ambiguous. Trimming shortened V by 0 bases and J by 8 bases, and 14 bases separated the two germline ends. Germline CDR1 MNHNS, CDR2 SASEGT. The CDR3 length is 15 residues. The CDR3 DNA is TGTGCCAGCAGTGAAGCCGCTGACTTTGTCGATGAGCAGTTCTTC. It translates to CASSEAADFVDEQFF.

The chain combines TRBV11-1 with TRBJ2-5, with D possibly being TRBD2 (5 bases). The CDR3 extends over 16 amino acids. V lost 2 bases and J lost 1, with 14 bases in between. Looked up from germline, CDR1 is SGHAT and CDR2 is FQDESV (reference sequence). CDR3 protein: CASSLYVAAGQETQYF. CDR3 bases: TGTGCCAGCAGCTTATACGTGGCTGCGGGCCAAGAGACCCAGTACTTC.

In its sample, this clone was seen once. The V call is TRBV27, the J call TRBJ1-1; D call uncertain. Deletions cut 2 bases from V and 11 bases from J, with 9 bases between. This CDR3 has 11 residues. Germline V gene lookup returns CDR1 MNHEY and CDR2 SMNVEV (reference sequence). The CDR3: CASSLGSGAFF. The CDR3 DNA sequence: TGTGCCAGCAGTTTAGGCTCGGGGGCTTTCTTT.

The V call is TRBV6-5, the J call TRBJ2-1, with TRBD2 matching 8 bases. Trimming removed 6 bases from V and 4 bases from J; junction bases left unmatched: 5. Germline V CDR1 and CDR2: MNHEY, SVGAGI. The CDR3 totals 14 residues. Here the CDR3 reads CASRGLEGYNEQFF. The CDR3 bases are TGTGCCAGCAGGGGACTAGAGGGGTACAATGAGCAGTTCTTC.

The gene calls are TRBV12-5 and TRBJ2-2, with 15 bases identical to TRBD2. CDR3 length: 18 residues. Germline CDR1 is LGHNT and CDR2 is FRNRAP. Losses at the gene ends were 4 bases for V and 4 bases for J; bases not matched to a gene: 7. The CDR3 nucleotides are TGTGCTAGTGGTTCGGGACTAGCGGGAGGCCCGAGCACCGGGGAGCTGTTTTTT. This sequence encodes CASGSGLAGGPSTGELFF. The entire variable domain, with the rest obtained from reference TRBV12-5 and TRBJ2-2, is as follows: DARVTQTPRHKVTEMGQEVTMRCQPILGHNTVFWYRQTMMQGLELLAYFRNRAPLDDSGMPKDRFSAEMPDATLATLKIQPSEPRDSAVYFCASGSGLAGGPSTGELFFGEGSRLTVL.

The chain couples TRBV28 to TRBJ1-2; 10 nucleotides agree with TRBD1. V trimming: 1 base; J trimming: 4 bases; junction bases outside the gene matches: 12. CDR1 is MDHEN, CDR2 SYDVKM, per germline. The length of the CDR3 is 18 residues. The CDR3 spells CASSLFFRDRGRRYGYTF. The CDR3, as DNA: TGTGCCAGCAGTTTATTTTTCCGTGACAGGGGGCGCCGCTATGGCTACACCTTC.

The chain uses TRBV2 and TRBJ1-1; the D gene is possibly TRBD1 (6 bases). The germline V gene has CDR1 SNHLY and CDR2 FYNNEI. The V and J ends lost 9 bases and 5 bases respectively, with 10 bases between them. The CDR3 extends over 11 amino acids. CDR3 sequence: CARLRGTEAFF. The DNA of the CDR3 is TGTGCCAGACTAAGGGGGACTGAAGCTTTCTTT.

This clone was seen only once. The chain uses TRBV6-2 or TRBV6-3 and TRBJ2-1, with TRBD1 identical over 9 bases. This CDR3 spans 17 amino acids. The germline V gene encodes CDR1 MNHEY and CDR2 SVGEGT. V was clipped by 2 bases and J by 5 bases; unmatched bases: 10. In DNA, the CDR3 is TGTGCCAGCAGTTACCCCAGAGACAGGGGGTACGACAATGAGCAGTTCTTC. Amino acids: CASSYPRDRGYDNEQFF.

This clone has only one observation. This chain uses TRBV6-4 with TRBJ2-1; 14 bases are a match to TRBD2. The CDR3 runs to 16 residues. Per germline, CDR1 MRHNA and CDR2 SNTAGT. The ends lost 2 bases at V and 6 bases at J; junction bases unmatched: 3. CDR3 DNA sequence: TGTGCCAGCAGTGACAGCGGGACTAGCGGGAGCAATGAGCAGTTCTTC. It specifies CASSDSGTSGSNEQFF.

V is TRBV4-3 and J is TRBJ2-2, with D perhaps TRBD1 (6 bases). V was clipped by 6 bases and J by 6 bases, with 17 bases between them. The CDR3 contains 15 residues. The germline V gene has CDR1 LGHNA and CDR2 YSLEER. CDR3 coding DNA: TGCGCCAGCAGTTTAGGGACAATTGTTGCCGGGGAGCTGTTTTTT. Translating gives CASSLGTIVAGELFF.

The chain links TRBV5-1 to TRBJ1-1, with 10 nucleotides matching TRBD1. The CDR3 consists of 17 residues. Germline lookup yields CDR1 SGHRS and CDR2 YFSETQ. With V trimmed by 0 bases and J by 0 bases, 5 bases remained unmatched. The CDR3 is CASSLEWTGGVNTEAFF. CDR3 nucleotides: TGCGCCAGCAGCTTGGAGTGGACAGGGGGGGTGAACACTGAAGCTTTCTTT.

The V and J genes are TRBV9 and TRBJ1-1; D is unresolved. Germline lookup yields CDR1 SGDLS and CDR2 YYNGEE. V lost 0 bases, J lost 6 bases, and 15 bases lay in between. The CDR3 runs 15 residues. The CDR3 DNA is TGTGCCAGCAGCGTAGCTGAGGGCTCTTGGTCTGAAGCTTTCTTT. This encodes CASSVAEGSWSEAFF. The full variable domain, completed using reference TRBV9 and TRBJ1-1, is DSGVTQTPKHLITATGQRVTLRCSPRSGDLSVYWYQQSLDQGLQFLIQYYNGEERAKGNILERFSAQQFPDLHSELNLSSLELGDSALYFCASSVAEGSWSEAFFGQGTRLTVV.

The rearrangement links TRBV5-6 to TRBJ2-5, with 13 bases identical to TRBD2. J gave up 5 bases and V 2 bases, and 12 bases lay outside the gene matches. This CDR3 is built from 18 residues. The germline gives CDR1 SGHDT, CDR2 YYEEEE. DNA of the CDR3: TGTGCCAGCAGCTTTCCCCCCGGACTAGCGGGAGCCGGGGAGACCCAGTACTTC. It translates to CASSFPPGLAGAGETQYF.

V usage is TRBV30 and J usage is TRBJ2-5; a possible D gene is TRBD2 (7 bases). The length of the CDR3 is 15 residues. V gave up 3 bases and J gave up 2 bases, with 16 bases separating them. Germline loops: CDR1 GTSNPN, CDR2 SVGIG (reference sequence). CDR3 bases: TGTGCCTGGAGCCCCACGGGGGGCTTGCAAGAGACCCAGTACTTC. Translated, it gives CAWSPTGGLQETQYF.

The genes are TRBV3-1 (or the pseudogene TRBV3-2) and TRBJ1-3; D is perhaps TRBD1 (6 bases). Trimming shortened V by 2 bases and J by 0 bases, and 11 bases separated the two germline ends. This CDR3 is built from 16 residues. Germline V lookup: CDR1 LGHDT, CDR2 YNNKEL (reference sequence). CDR3 residues: CASSQLDRNSGNTIYF. CDR3 coding DNA: TGTGCCAGCAGCCAACTGGACAGAAACTCTGGAAACACCATATATTTT.

The chain joins TRBV18 to TRBJ1-6; D may be TRBD1 (5 bases). The V and J ends lost 8 bases and 0 bases respectively, with 26 bases between them. The CDR3 consists of 20 residues. Germline lookup yields CDR1 KGHSH and CDR2 LQKENI. This CDR3 is CASPSLVRDSKSSYNSPLHF. In DNA form, the CDR3 reads TGTGCCAGCCCGTCACTGGTCAGGGACTCAAAGAGCTCCTATAATTCACCCCTCCACTTT.

This chain links TRBV20-1 with TRBJ2-7; D is possibly TRBD1 (6 bases). Germline V CDR1 and CDR2: DFQATT, SNEGSKA (reference sequence). The CDR3 is 11 residues long. CDR3 sequence reads: CRAQGSYEQYF. The CDR3 DNA reads TGCAGGGCCCAGGGGTCCTACGAGCAGTACTTC.